The clone carrying this T cell receptor beta chain has a count of ten or more. TCRdb reprocessed the RT-PCR reads via MiXCR and lists one record per CDR3 protein. The sample consists of around 700,000 distinct CDR3 sequences, 12% to 15% of them appearing once. Germline V lookup: CDR1 SGHRS, CDR2 YFSETQ. CDR3 size: 13 residues. J gave up 10 bases and V 1 base, and 5 bases lay outside the gene matches. The TCR comes from a female donor in good health, serving as a healthy control. The genes are TRBV5-1 and TRBJ2-1, with TRBD2 identical over 7 bases. Sequencing was carried out using memory CD4+ T cells from blood. Written as DNA, the CDR3 is TGCGCCAGCAGCTTGTTGGGGGGACTAGAGCAGTTCTTC. It codes for CASSLLGGLEQFF.